This T cell receptor beta chain was sequenced in a study of shared clonotypes between healthy human individuals. Generated by immunoSEQ multiplex PCR, the TCRdb table keeps only in-frame clones and is missing some. The profile shows some 1 million clones, more than 60% of them singletons. CDR3 length: 15 amino acids. The V gene's germline CDR1 is SGHNT and CDR2 YYREEE (reference sequence). V lost 5 bases and J 4 bases, leaving 13 bases between the germline ends. The receptor was derived from a man aged 18 to 30 in good health. The sequencing sample was made of memory CD4+ T cells sorted from blood. As for subset: CD45RA-negative fraction. The rearrangement uses TRBV5-4 and TRBJ1-6; TRBD1 is a possible D gene (5 bases). Here the CDR3 reads CASRPGGAYNSPLHF. Here the CDR3 DNA reads TGTGCCAGCAGGCCGGGGGGAGCATATAATTCACCCCTCCACTTT.